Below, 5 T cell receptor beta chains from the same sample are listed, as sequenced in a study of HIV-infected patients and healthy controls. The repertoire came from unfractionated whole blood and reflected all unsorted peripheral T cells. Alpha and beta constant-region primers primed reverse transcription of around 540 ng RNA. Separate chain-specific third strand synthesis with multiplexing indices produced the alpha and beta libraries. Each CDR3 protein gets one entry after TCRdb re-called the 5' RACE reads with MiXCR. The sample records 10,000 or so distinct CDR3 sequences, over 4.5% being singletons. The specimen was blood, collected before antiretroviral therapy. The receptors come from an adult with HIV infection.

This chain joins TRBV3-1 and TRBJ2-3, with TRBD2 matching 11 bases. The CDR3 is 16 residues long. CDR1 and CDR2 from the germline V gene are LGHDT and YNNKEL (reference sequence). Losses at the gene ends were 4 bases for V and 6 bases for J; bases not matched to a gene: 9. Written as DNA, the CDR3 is TGTGCCAGCAGCCCGGGAGGGACTAGCGGCTCGGATACGCAGTATTTT. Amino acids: CASSPGGTSGSDTQYF.

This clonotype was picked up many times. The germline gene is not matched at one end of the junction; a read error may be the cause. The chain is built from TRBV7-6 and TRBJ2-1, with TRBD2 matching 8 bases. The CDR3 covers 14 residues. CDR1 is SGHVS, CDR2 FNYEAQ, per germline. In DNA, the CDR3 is TGTGCCAGCAGCTTATCCTTAGCGGGATATGAACAGTTCTTC. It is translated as CASSLSLAGYEQFF.

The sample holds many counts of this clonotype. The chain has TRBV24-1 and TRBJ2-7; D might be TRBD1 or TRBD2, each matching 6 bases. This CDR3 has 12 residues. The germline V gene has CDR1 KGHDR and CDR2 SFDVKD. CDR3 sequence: CLRGGGPYEQYF. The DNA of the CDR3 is TGTCTCCGTGGAGGGGGGCCCTACGAGCAGTACTTC.

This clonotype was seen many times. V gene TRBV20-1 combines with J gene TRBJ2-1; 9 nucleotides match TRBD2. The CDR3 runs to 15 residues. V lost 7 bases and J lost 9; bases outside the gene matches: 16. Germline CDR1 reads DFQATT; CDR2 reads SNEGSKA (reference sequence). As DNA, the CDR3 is TGCAGTGTGGCTCAGATGGCGGGAGGGCCTAGTGAGCAGTTCTTC. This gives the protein CSVAQMAGGPSEQFF.

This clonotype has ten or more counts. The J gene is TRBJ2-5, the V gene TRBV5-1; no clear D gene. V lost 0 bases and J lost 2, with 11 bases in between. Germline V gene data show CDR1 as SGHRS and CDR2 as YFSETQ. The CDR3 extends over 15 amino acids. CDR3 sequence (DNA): TGCGCCAGCAGCTTGGCCTTAGGATCGCAAGAGACCCAGTACTTC. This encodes CASSLALGSQETQYF.